This TCR beta chain was obtained from a study of blood T cell repertoires in COVID-19. The overall study: Samples representing acute and convalescent COVID-19 were sourced from the United States, Italy and Spain.

Clinical history reported by participants formed the basis on which cohorts were assigned. Two negative PCRs, clearance, or symptom resolution characterized the recovered Cohort 3 donors. In the source study's methods: Reference gene primer amplification gave nucleated cell count estimates. Sequencing was performed with immunoSEQ multiplex PCR; in TCRdb, only in-frame clones are kept and a portion is missing. The V and J calls and clone size were taken over from that table, and D and trimming were inferred from the DNA. Among about 320,000 clones listed, roughly nine tenths were seen once. The CDR3 spans 14 residues. CDR1 and CDR2 from the germline V gene are LNHDA and SQIVND (reference sequence). With 3 bases removed from V and 4 bases from J, the gap between germline ends came to 12 bases.

The V gene is TRBV19, the J gene TRBJ1-1; possible D gene TRBD1, 6 bases. The sample comprised PBMCs or T cells enriched from blood (not recorded which). The TCR comes from a man in his 60s who had recovered from COVID-19. The CDR3 loop reads CASSISGAGTEAFF. CDR3 sequence (DNA): TGTGCCAGTAGTATTTCAGGGGCTGGCACTGAAGCTTTCTTT.